The rows below give T cell receptor beta chains drawn from one sample of a study of blood T cell repertoires in COVID-19. Some clones are missing from TCRdb's copy, which holds only in-frame ones; the method was immunoSEQ multiplex PCR. The sample has 65,000 or so clones; 75% to 90% are singletons. The sample taken for sequencing was peripheral blood. These receptors all stem from a man older than 75 with acute or convalescent COVID-19. Each CDR3 is given with its conserved first and last residue. The order of the fields is J gene, V gene, CDR3 length, D gene, CDR3 protein, CDR3 DNA. The D gene is left open where the match is weak.

TRBJ1-1 | TRBV24-1 | 17 | . | CATSENDGTKMNTEAFF | TGTGCCACCAGTGAGAACGACGGGACAAAAATGAACACTGAAGCTTTCTTT
TRBJ1-3 | TRBV12-3/TRBV12-4 | 11 | . | CASSFSNTIYF | TGTGCCAGCAGTTTTTCTAACACCATATATTTT
TRBJ2-7 | TRBV19 | 14 | . | CASSIGWRGGEQYF | TGTGCCAGTAGTATAGGATGGCGAGGGGGCGAGCAGTACTTC
TRBJ2-1 | TRBV14 | 13 | . | CASSPGGLNEQFF | TGTGCCAGCAGCCCGGGGGGCCTCAATGAGCAGTTCTTC
TRBJ1-6 | TRBV11-2 | 15 | . | CASSLDSGTNSPLHF | TGTGCCAGCAGCTTAGACTCAGGGACAAATTCACCCCTCCACTTT
TRBJ1-2 | TRBV7-8 | 14 | . | CASSLEGRGHDYTF | TGTGCCAGCAGCTTAGAGGGCAGGGGTCACGACTACACCTTC
TRBJ1-5 | TRBV3-1/TRBV3-2 | 14 | TRBD1 | CASSYGQGNQPQHF | TGTGCCAGCAGCTACGGACAGGGCAATCAGCCCCAGCATTTT
TRBJ2-3 | TRBV5-4 | 14 | . | CASSLGQDTDTQYF | TGTGCCAGCAGCTTGGGGCAGGACACAGATACGCAGTATTTT
TRBJ2-5 | TRBV4-1 | 15 | TRBD1 | CASSQASQGSETQYF | TGCGCCAGCAGCCAAGCCTCACAGGGGTCAGAGACCCAGTACTTC
TRBJ1-4 | TRBV2 | 15 | TRBD1 | CASSEGTGAFEKLFF | TGTGCCAGCAGTGAGGGGACAGGTGCGTTTGAAAAACTGTTTTTT
TRBJ2-1 | TRBV11-3 | 14 | TRBD2 | CASSPRTSGDWQFF | TGTGCCAGCAGCCCTAGGACTAGCGGGGACTGGCAGTTCTTC
TRBJ2-5 | TRBV3-1/TRBV3-2 | 15 | . | CASSLLRGNQETQYF | TGTGCCAGCAGCCTCCTACGCGGAAACCAAGAGACCCAGTACTTC
TRBJ1-1 | TRBV5-8 | 12 | TRBD1 | CASSLGTGGAFF | TGTGCCAGCAGCTTAGGGACAGGGGGAGCTTTCTTT
TRBJ2-5 | TRBV5-1 | 17 | TRBD2 | CASSWGLAGGGVETQYF | TGCGCCAGCAGCTGGGGACTAGCGGGGGGAGGTGTTGAGACCCAGTACTTC
TRBJ1-4 | TRBV11-2 | 16 | . | CASSLFPRQRGQKLFF | TGTGCCAGCAGCTTATTCCCTAGACAGAGAGGTCAAAAACTGTTTTTT
TRBJ1-6 | TRBV14 | 15 | TRBD1 | CASSQYDRGRSPLHF | TGTGCCAGCAGCCAATACGACAGGGGGCGATCACCCCTCCACTTT
TRBJ2-7 | TRBV4-1 | 17 | TRBD2 | CASSQVLTSGGAYEQYF | TGCGCCAGCAGCCAAGTCTTAACTAGCGGGGGGGCCTACGAGCAGTACTTC
TRBJ1-2 | TRBV4-1 | 13 | . | CASSQERRDGYTF | TGCGCCAGCAGCCAAGAGAGGAGGGACGGCTACACCTTC
TRBJ2-7 | TRBV12-3/TRBV12-4 | 13 | . | CASSFTRNYEQYF | TGTGCCAGCAGTTTTACAAGAAACTACGAGCAGTACTTC